There are a few counts of the clone carrying this T cell receptor (beta chain). Its antigen is not known. Libraries of TCR beta came from quantitative 5'-RACE with molecular barcodes. TCRdb re-derived calls from the 5' RACE reads in MiXCR, one entry per CDR3 protein. The top ten hold 25% to 40% of the sample, which has some 130,000 distinct CDR3 sequences, approximately 17% seen once. The sample belongs to a study of CD8 T cells in ankylosing spondylitis. General study points: The study identified a TCR beta motif of roughly eight highly homologous variants that appeared characteristic of ankylosing spondylitis blood.

The CDR3 is 19 residues long. CDR1 and CDR2 from the germline V gene are SQVTM and ANQGSEA. V lost 4 bases and J lost 3; bases outside the gene matches: 20. J is TRBJ2-7 and V is TRBV29-1, with 11 bases identical to TRBD2. What was sequenced was blood, either unsorted or a sorted T cell fraction (not recorded which). The receptor comes from a male donor with ankylosing spondylitis. CDR3 sequence: CSVAGLTWVAGGPNYEQYF. CDR3 DNA: TGCAGCGTTGCGGGACTCACGTGGGTAGCGGGAGGGCCCAACTACGAGCAGTACTTC.